This TCR beta chain appears in the sequencing data of a study of vaccination effects on CD4 cells after COVID-19. Overall study findings and caveats: Both infection-induced and vaccine-induced clones contracted markedly at late post-vaccination timepoints. The vaccine-induced clones of healthy vaccinees included only 1 of 255 that cross-reacted with common cold coronaviruses.

Per the germline V gene, CDR1 is WNHNN and CDR2 is SYGVQD (reference sequence). The germline V and J ends were trimmed by 7 bases and 0 bases, with 12 bases remaining between them. CDR3 length: 15 residues. Ahead of sequencing, the ViraFEST assay grew antigen-specific CD4+ T cells using viral peptide pools. Cultured cells yielded isolated CD4+ T cells after 10 days. Vaccinated participants had no history of SARS-CoV-2 infection and tested negative for nucleocapsid antibodies. The researchers cultured around 2 million PBMC per well with 9.5 to 10 IU/ml IL-2 and 9.5 to 10 ug/ml peptides. The method was immunoSEQ multiplex PCR; TCRdb's version includes in-frame clones alone and lacks a portion of them. The data contain about 73,000 clones, about four fifths of them singletons. The table lists this clone with a few counts. What it binds is not known.

The chain employs TRBV10-1 and TRBJ2-2; no firm D call. The sample was CD4+ T cells from PBMCs cultured with HCoV-NL63 spike peptides, taken before COVID-19 vaccination. The TCR sequence derives from a human donor who received a COVID-19 vaccine. The CDR3 DNA follows: TGCGCCAGCAAGAAAGACGGATCGAACACCGGGGAGCTGTTTTTT. Protein: CASKKDGSNTGELFF.